This T cell receptor beta chain was recovered during a study of T cell changes during pregnancy in multiple sclerosis. Germline V gene data show CDR1 as LNHDA and CDR2 as SQIVND (reference sequence). V dropped 1 base and J dropped 5 bases, with 17 bases sitting between them. This CDR3 has 16 residues. Assay used: immunoSEQ multiplex PCR; TCRdb lists only in-frame clones, some missing. The profile covers roughly 100,000 clones, with about nine tenths appearing a single time and about 1.7% taken by the ten largest. The genes are TRBV19 and TRBJ2-5; tentative D call: TRBD2 (6 bases). This TCR derives from a female donor in good health, enrolled as a control in a pregnancy study. This specimen was peripheral blood, taken after pregnancy. The CDR3 spells CASSIGGRGRWETQYF. The CDR3 DNA sequence: TGTGCCAGTAGTATAGGCGGGCGGGGTCGGTGGGAGACCCAGTACTTC.